Below, 2 T cell receptor beta chains from the same sample are listed, as sequenced in a study of vaccination effects on CD4 cells after COVID-19. The antigens these receptors bind are not known. TCRdb's copy holds only in-frame clones and misses some; the assay was immunoSEQ multiplex PCR. The sample includes 20,000 or so clones, approximately 74% of them seen just once. Before sequencing, viral peptide pools were used by the ViraFEST assay to expand antigen-specific CD4+ T cells. The authors isolated CD4+ T cells after roughly 10 days of culture. This individual contracted SARS-CoV-2 between March and December 2020, as verified by PCR. This material consisted of CD4+ T cells from PBMCs cultured with SARS-CoV-2 spike peptides, taken before COVID-19 vaccination. The receptor source for this set is a human donor who had a prior SARS-CoV-2 infection.

This chain connects TRBV7-9 to TRBJ2-1; 7 nucleotides agree with TRBD1. V lost 5 bases and J lost 4; bases outside the gene matches: 8. Looked up from germline, CDR1 is SEHNR and CDR2 is FQNEAQ (reference sequence). This CDR3 has 15 amino acids. This CDR3 reads CASSHTRDSYNEQFF. CDR3 sequence (DNA): TGTGCCAGCAGCCACACCCGGGACAGTTACAATGAGCAGTTCTTC.

This chain connects TRBV3-1 (or the pseudogene TRBV3-2) to TRBJ2-3, with a tentative D call TRBD2 (6 bases). CDR3 size: 15 residues. CDR1 is LGHDT and CDR2 is YNNKEL in the germline V gene (reference sequence). Trimming cost V 4 bases and J 5 bases, with 16 bases left between them. CDR3 in DNA: TGTGCCAGCAGCCTCATCGGGGGAACCGGAGATACGCAGTATTTT. This sequence encodes CASSLIGGTGDTQYF.